The 5 T cell receptor beta chains listed next were all sequenced from one sample in a study of neurological immune-mediated disorders. TCRdb processed the 5' RACE reads anew with MiXCR; each CDR3 protein has one entry. The sample lists 55,000 or so distinct CDR3 sequences, about 4.2% occurring once. Sequenced material: CD4+ T cells from blood. These receptors came from a woman in her thirties or forties with multiple sclerosis.

This clonotype was observed at least ten times. The J gene is TRBJ2-5, the V gene TRBV2, with D unresolved. The CDR3 has 13 residues. Germline lookup yields CDR1 SNHLY and CDR2 FYNNEI. V lost 4 bases, J lost 1 base, and 7 bases lay in between. The CDR3 reads CASSGLLQETQYF. The CDR3 DNA reads as TGTGCCAGCAGTGGCCTGCTCCAAGAGACCCAGTACTTC.

This clonotype was seen many times. The chain combines TRBV18 with TRBJ2-1, with 7 positions matching TRBD1. This CDR3 has 13 residues. Germline CDR1 and CDR2: KGHSH and LQKENI. J was trimmed by 9 bases and V by 6 bases; bases with no gene match: 8. The DNA for the CDR3 is TGTGCCAGCTCGTCAACAGGGGCCACTGAGCAGTTCTTC. Translation gives CASSSTGATEQFF.

This clonotype was found many times. As DNA, the CDR3 is TGCGCCAGCAGCTTGGCCCCAACTAGCGGGGGCAAAACGAGCCAAGAGACCCAGTACTTC. Protein product: CASSLAPTSGGKTSQETQYF. The chain uses TRBV5-1 and TRBJ2-5; 11 bases fit TRBD2. This CDR3 comprises 20 residues. J lost 1 base, V lost 0 bases, and 14 bases had no gene match. Germline V CDR1 and CDR2: SGHRS, YFSETQ.

The sample holds many counts of this clonotype. The CDR3: CSAGQLNTEAFF. CDR3 in DNA: TGCAGCGCCGGACAATTGAACACTGAAGCTTTCTTT. The rearrangement uses TRBV29-1 and TRBJ1-1, with D possibly matching TRBD1 (5 bases). This CDR3 has 12 amino acids. Trimming took 7 bases from V and 0 from J, leaving 9 bases between them. Germline V gene sequence: CDR1 SQVTM, CDR2 ANQGSEA.

This clonotype occurred a few times. The chain links TRBV20-1 to TRBJ1-4; 9 positions agree with TRBD1. In germline, CDR1 is DFQATT, CDR2 SNEGSKA (reference sequence). This CDR3 contains 15 residues. V was pared by 3 bases and J by 5 bases, with 7 bases of the junction left unmatched. Written as DNA, the CDR3 is TGCAGTGCTAGCCAACCCGGGACAGGGAATGAAAAACTGTTTTTT. Protein sequence: CSASQPGTGNEKLFF.